One sample yielded the 25 T cell receptor beta chains listed below, sequenced in a study of control samples from healthy donors and cancer patients. Clones were read by immunoSEQ multiplex PCR, and TCRdb kept only the in-frame ones, dropping some. Here the sample spans 150,000 to 200,000 clones, about 94% being singletons. The sequenced material came from blood. These receptor sequences come from a woman in her forties in good health.

This clone was counted a single time. This rearrangement joins TRBV19 to TRBJ1-5; a weak D match, TRBD1 (5 bases). Germline CDR1 LNHDA, CDR2 SQIVND (reference sequence). The CDR3 loop spans 17 amino acids. V shed 9 bases and J shed 1 base, with 22 bases lying between them. Here the CDR3 reads CASDPRHSGTSNQPQHF. In nucleotides, the CDR3 is TGTGCCAGCGACCCGAGACACTCCGGGACCAGCAATCAGCCCCAGCATTTT.

This chain connects TRBV7-2 to TRBJ1-1; the D gene is possibly TRBD1 (5 bases). Trimming pared 0 bases from V and 4 bases from J, leaving 9 bases between. The V gene's germline CDR1 is SGHTA and CDR2 FQGNSA. The CDR3 is made up of 14 amino acids. CDR3 region: CASSLADRSTEAFF. The CDR3 coding sequence is TGTGCCAGCAGCTTAGCAGACAGATCCACTGAAGCTTTCTTT.

V usage is TRBV15 and J usage is TRBJ1-5, with unresolved D. This CDR3 has 18 residues. Trimming took 0 bases from V and 0 from J, leaving 15 bases between them. Germline loops: CDR1 LNHNV, CDR2 YYDKDF (reference sequence). CDR3 nucleotide sequence: TGTGCCACCAGCAGAGATTCGACGGGAGAGATTAGCAATCAGCCCCAGCATTTT. Protein product: CATSRDSTGEISNQPQHF.

The chain has TRBV7-2 and TRBJ2-7; TRBD2 agrees at 9 bases. The J segment lost 4 bases and the V segment lost 5 bases, leaving 12 bases of the junction unmatched. Per the germline V gene, CDR1 is SGHTA and CDR2 is FQGNSA. The CDR3 is made up of 16 amino acids. CDR3 amino acids: CASSPVGGTSRYEQYF. In DNA form, the CDR3 reads TGTGCCAGCAGCCCAGTGGGGGGGACTAGCAGGTACGAGCAGTACTTC.

The V gene is TRBV19, the J gene TRBJ2-1; D possibly corresponds to TRBD2 (5 bases). The germline CDR1 and CDR2 sequences are LNHDA and SQIVND (reference sequence). This CDR3 spans 16 amino acids. Trimming took off 4 bases at V and 4 bases at J, with 17 bases between the two ends. DNA of the CDR3: TGTGCCAGTAGTAGTCCCCCGGGGTATGTGTACAATGAGCAGTTCTTC. It is translated as CASSSPPGYVYNEQFF.

The CDR3 region is CASSDSNRDTEAFF. In nucleotides, the CDR3 is TGTGCCAGCAGTGACTCGAACAGGGACACTGAAGCTTTCTTT. The chain has TRBV6-4 and TRBJ1-1; D perhaps matches TRBD1 (6 bases). Germline V gives CDR1 MRHNA, CDR2 SNTAGT. This CDR3 is 14 amino acids long. With 0 bases removed from V and 3 bases from J, the gap between germline ends came to 8 bases.

V gene TRBV4-3 combines with J gene TRBJ1-1; D might be TRBD1 (6 bases). CDR1 and CDR2 (germline): LGHNA, YSLEER. V was pared by 3 bases and J by 6 bases, with 11 bases between. CDR3 length: 13 residues. CDR3 loop: CASSQNRVAEAFF. The CDR3 DNA follows: TGCGCCAGCAGCCAGAACAGGGTGGCTGAAGCTTTCTTT.

This chain connects TRBV28 to TRBJ1-1, with D uncertain. Germline lookup yields CDR1 MDHEN and CDR2 SYDVKM. The CDR3 is 17 residues long. V lost 3 bases and J 1 base, leaving 18 bases between the germline ends. The chain's CDR3 is CASSFRARLWKNTEAFF. The CDR3, as DNA: TGTGCCAGCAGTTTTAGGGCACGATTGTGGAAGAACACTGAAGCTTTCTTT. Full variable domain (missing parts from reference TRBV28 and TRBJ1-1): DVKVTQSSRYLVKRTGEKVFLECVQDMDHENMFWYRQDPGLGLRLIYFSYDVKMKEKGDIPEGYSVSREKKERFSLILESASTNQTSMYLCASSFRARLWKNTEAFFGQGTRLTVV.

This sequence joins TRBV2 and TRBJ2-2; D could derive from TRBD1 or TRBD2 (7 bases each). The CDR3 consists of 15 residues. V lost 3 bases and J lost 3, with 11 bases in between. The germline gives CDR1 SNHLY, CDR2 FYNNEI. For the CDR3, the DNA is TGTGCCAGCAGTGATGCAGGGGGGGACACCGGGGAGCTGTTTTTT. Its protein is CASSDAGGDTGELFF.

The gene calls are TRBV2 and TRBJ2-3; the match to TRBD1 covers 7 bases. Germline V CDR1 and CDR2: SNHLY, FYNNEI. The V segment lost 2 bases and the J segment 3 bases; nucleotides outside the gene matches: 5. This CDR3 spans 15 amino acids. As DNA, the CDR3 is TGTGCCAGCAGTGAAAAAGACAGGGTAACAGATACGCAGTATTTT. Its protein product is CASSEKDRVTDTQYF. Full variable domain (rest looked up from reference TRBV2 and TRBJ2-3): EPEVTQTPSHQVTQMGQEVILRCVPISNHLYFYWYRQILGQKVEFLVSFYNNEISEKSEIFDDQFSVERPDGSNFTLKIRSTKLEDSAMYFCASSEKDRVTDTQYFGPGTRLTVL.

J is TRBJ2-3 and V is TRBV9, with 15 bases lining up with TRBD2. The CDR3 runs 19 residues. CDR1 and CDR2 from the germline V gene are SGDLS and YYNGEE. V gave up 4 bases and J gave up 2 bases; unmatched junction bases: 11. The CDR3 region has the DNA TGTGCCAGCAGCCCCACCCCGGGACTAGCGGGGGGTACCACAGATACGCAGTATTTT. Its translation: CASSPTPGLAGGTTDTQYF.

The chain links TRBV6-2 or TRBV6-3 to TRBJ2-5; 10 bases align to TRBD1. The V gene end was trimmed by 3 bases and the J gene end by 5 bases; junction bases not matched to a gene: 6. This CDR3 has 15 residues. From germline, CDR1 is MNHEY and CDR2 SVGEGT. The CDR3 spells CASSYRDRGWETQYF. The DNA for the CDR3 is TGTGCCAGCAGTTATCGGGACAGGGGTTGGGAGACCCAGTACTTC.

This rearrangement joins TRBV11-2 to TRBJ2-7; 8 nucleotides agree with TRBD2. The CDR3 totals 17 residues. J was trimmed by 2 bases and V by 2 bases; bases with no gene match: 11. Germline-derived CDR1 and CDR2 are SGHAT and FQNNGV. The CDR3 DNA reads TGTGCCAGCAGCTTACTGATATTGGCGGGGGGAACCTACGAGCAGTACTTC. This translates into CASSLLILAGGTYEQYF. The entire variable domain, with the rest obtained from reference TRBV11-2 and TRBJ2-7, is as follows: EAGVAQSPRYKIIEKRQSVAFWCNPISGHATLYWYQQILGQGPKLLIQFQNNGVVDDSQLPKDRFSAERLKGVDSTLKIQPAKLEDSAVYLCASSLLILAGGTYEQYFGPGTRLTVT.

The V call is TRBV6-5, the J call TRBJ1-6, with 8 positions matching TRBD1. The germline CDR1 and CDR2 sequences are MNHEY and SVGAGI. V was pared by 6 bases and J by 7 bases, with 8 bases of the junction left unmatched. The CDR3 has 15 residues. This CDR3 is CASRRQGMANSPLHF. The CDR3 coding sequence is TGTGCCAGCAGGCGACAGGGGATGGCGAATTCACCCCTCCACTTT.

V gene TRBV6-5 combines with J gene TRBJ1-1, with D unclear. The CDR3 totals 13 residues. The V end lost 2 bases, the J end lost 3 bases, and 7 bases lay between the germline ends. Germline V gene data show CDR1 as MNHEY and CDR2 as SVGAGI. The DNA of the CDR3 is TGTGCCAGCAGTTACGGCCGGCACACTGAAGCTTTCTTT. This translates into CASSYGRHTEAFF.

The chain combines TRBV7-9 with TRBJ1-2; 7 bases are shared with TRBD1. V lost 5 bases to trimming and J lost 0 bases; unmatched junction nucleotides: 6. The CDR3 extends over 15 amino acids. Germline V gives CDR1 SEHNR, CDR2 FQNEAQ (reference sequence). The CDR3 DNA sequence: TGTGCCAGCAGCCTGAACAGGGGTCCTAACTATGGCTACACCTTC. It yields the protein CASSLNRGPNYGYTF.

The genes are TRBV6-1 and TRBJ2-7; D is unclear. The V end lost 1 base, the J end lost 2 bases, and 6 bases lay between the germline ends. CDR3 size: 13 residues. Germline CDR1 is MNHNS and CDR2 is SASEGT. CDR3 coding DNA: TGTGCCAGCAGTGAAGAACTCACCTACGAGCAGTACTTC. Translated, it gives CASSEELTYEQYF.

This chain uses TRBV10-2 with TRBJ1-2; no clear D gene. Germline V gene data show CDR1 as WSHSY and CDR2 as SAAADI. This CDR3 has 13 residues. The V end was cut by 6 bases, the J end by 4 bases, with 12 bases between. In DNA form, the CDR3 reads TGCGCCAGCAGCGCGACGGAGACCTATGGCTACACCTTC. This gives the protein CASSATETYGYTF.

This chain uses TRBV11-2 with TRBJ1-1; D might be TRBD1 (5 bases). The CDR3 sequence is 16 residues long. V was pared by 2 bases and J by 6 bases, with 19 bases between. Germline values: CDR1 SGHAT, CDR2 FQNNGV. The CDR3 loop reads CASSLLPGVGVSEAFF. CDR3 sequence (DNA): TGTGCCAGCAGCTTATTGCCTGGGGTGGGGGTTTCTGAAGCTTTCTTT. The full variable domain, completed using reference TRBV11-2 and TRBJ1-1, is EAGVAQSPRYKIIEKRQSVAFWCNPISGHATLYWYQQILGQGPKLLIQFQNNGVVDDSQLPKDRFSAERLKGVDSTLKIQPAKLEDSAVYLCASSLLPGVGVSEAFFGQGTRLTVV.

This chain uses TRBV5-1 with TRBJ2-2; maybe TRBD1 (6 bases). The CDR3 is 16 residues long. Germline V gene data show CDR1 as SGHRS and CDR2 as YFSETQ. V was clipped by 4 bases and J by 5 bases, with 18 bases between them. CDR3 sequence reads: CASSGSGTGLTGELFF. The CDR3, as DNA: TGCGCCAGCAGCGGGTCCGGTACAGGGTTAACCGGGGAGCTGTTTTTT.

This sequence joins TRBV6-5 and TRBJ1-5, with D tentatively TRBD1 (6 bases). Germline CDR1 and CDR2: MNHEY and SVGAGI. V shed 6 bases and J shed 5 bases, with 17 bases lying between them. The CDR3 runs 15 residues. CDR3 region: CASRKIQGFDQPQHF. For the CDR3, the DNA is TGTGCCAGCAGAAAAATACAGGGCTTCGATCAGCCCCAGCATTTT.

The rearrangement links TRBV12-3 or TRBV12-4 to TRBJ1-2, with 10 bases matching TRBD1. After removal of 1 base from V and 13 bases from J, the junction contained 6 bases not matched to a gene. This CDR3 region has 13 residues. CDR3 sequence: CASSLGGTGAGTF. The DNA for the CDR3 is TGTGCCAGCAGTTTAGGGGGGACAGGGGCCGGCACCTTC.

The chain has TRBV9 and TRBJ2-7, with D unresolved. Trimming stripped 4 bases from V and 0 bases from J, with 17 bases between. This CDR3 comprises 16 residues. From germline, CDR1 is SGDLS and CDR2 YYNGEE. The CDR3 loop reads CASSPVREASSYEQYF. The CDR3 DNA sequence: TGTGCCAGCAGCCCCGTCCGAGAGGCAAGCTCCTACGAGCAGTACTTC.

This clone was seen a handful of times. The V and J genes are TRBV18 and TRBJ1-5; no clear D. The CDR3 spans 12 residues. The germline V and J ends were trimmed by 4 bases and 2 bases, with 3 bases remaining between them. Germline assignment: CDR1 KGHSH and CDR2 LQKENI. CDR3 coding DNA: TGTGCCAGCTCACTCGGCAATCAGCCCCAGCATTTT. As protein: CASSLGNQPQHF.

CDR3 in DNA: TGTGCCAGCAGGGAGGCTGGAAACACCATATATTTT. Translating gives CASREAGNTIYF. The V and J genes are TRBV25-1 and TRBJ1-3, with D hard to call. This CDR3 comprises 12 residues. The V end was cut by 6 bases, the J end by 2 bases, with 5 bases between. Germline lookup yields CDR1 MGHDK and CDR2 SYGVNS. The whole variable domain, remainder taken from reference TRBV25-1 and TRBJ1-3, is EADIYQTPRYLVIGTGKKITLECSQTMGHDKMYWYQQDPGMELHLIHYSYGVNSTEKGDLSSESTVSRIRTEHFPLTLESARPSHTSQYLCASREAGNTIYFGEGSWLTVV.